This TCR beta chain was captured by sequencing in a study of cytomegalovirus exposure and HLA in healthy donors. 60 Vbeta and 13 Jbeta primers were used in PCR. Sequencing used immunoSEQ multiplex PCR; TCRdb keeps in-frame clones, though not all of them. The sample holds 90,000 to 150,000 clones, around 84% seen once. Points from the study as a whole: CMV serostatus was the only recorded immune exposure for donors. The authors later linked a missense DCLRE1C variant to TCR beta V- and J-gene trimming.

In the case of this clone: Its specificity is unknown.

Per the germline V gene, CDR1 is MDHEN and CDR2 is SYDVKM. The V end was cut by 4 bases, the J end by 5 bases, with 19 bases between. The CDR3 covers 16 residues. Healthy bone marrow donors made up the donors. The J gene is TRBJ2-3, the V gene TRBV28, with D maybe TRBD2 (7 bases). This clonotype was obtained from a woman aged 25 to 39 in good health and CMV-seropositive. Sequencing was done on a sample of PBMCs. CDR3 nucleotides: TGTGCCAGCAGTTCTTCCTGGGCGGGGGCGCGAGATACGCAGTATTTT. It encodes CASSSSWAGARDTQYF.